Below, 31 T cell receptor beta chains from the same sample are listed, as sequenced in a study of T-cell reconstitution after alpha-beta-depleted transplantation in children. Preparation of the TCRbeta library involved a method that used unique molecular identifiers. TCRdb redid the calling of the PCR reads with MiXCR, one entry per CDR3 protein. The sample carries roughly 300,000 distinct CDR3 sequences, roughly 9.5% recorded once. The starting material was PBMCs from the stem cell graft donor, obtained from the stem cell graft. These receptors were collected from a human donor who donated a stem cell graft to a child with SCID.

This clonotype was seen a few times. The gene calls are TRBV10-2 and TRBJ2-2; TRBD1 matches at 8 bases. This CDR3 is 18 amino acids long. The germline V gene has CDR1 WSHSY and CDR2 SAAADI. Trimming at V came to 0 bases and at J to 4 bases, leaving 10 bases not matched to a gene. DNA of the CDR3: TGCGCCAGCAGTGAGTCTATCGGACAGGGTACGGGCACCGGGGAGCTGTTTTTT. This gives the protein CASSESIGQGTGTGELFF.

As regards this clonotype: The junction does not match germline at one end; this may be a read error. This chain connects TRBV7-3 to TRBJ2-3; the match to TRBD2 covers 8 bases. Germline-derived CDR1 and CDR2 are SGHTA and FQGTGA. The CDR3 has 15 residues. The DNA of the CDR3 is TGTGCCAGCAGATTAAGCGGGGGTAGCACAGATACGCAGTATTTT. Protein: CASRLSGGSTDTQYF.

This clonotype came up a few times. The chain recombines TRBV11-2 with TRBJ1-1; D ambiguous. Trimming stripped 5 bases from V and 5 bases from J, with 18 bases between. The CDR3 spans 15 residues. Germline CDR1 is SGHAT and CDR2 is FQNNGV. Written as DNA, the CDR3 is TGTGCCAGCAGCGTTCCCCGCGGGGTAACGACTGAAGCTTTCTTT. Translation: CASSVPRGVTTEAFF. The full variable domain, with the rest looked up from reference TRBV11-2 and TRBJ1-1, is EAGVAQSPRYKIIEKRQSVAFWCNPISGHATLYWYQQILGQGPKLLIQFQNNGVVDDSQLPKDRFSAERLKGVDSTLKIQPAKLEDSAVYLCASSVPRGVTTEAFFGQGTRLTVV.

The J gene is TRBJ1-1, the V gene TRBV20-1; a weak D match, TRBD1 (6 bases). From germline, CDR1 is DFQATT and CDR2 SNEGSKA (reference sequence). CDR3 size: 12 residues. V was shortened by 3 bases and J by 7 bases, with 12 bases between the two germline ends. CDR3 amino acids: CSARGGIGEAFF. DNA for the CDR3: TGCAGTGCTAGGGGGGGCATCGGTGAAGCTTTCTTT.

This clonotype came up a few times. J is TRBJ2-3 and V is TRBV11-2; no firm D call. The CDR3 contains 15 residues. Germline CDR1 reads SGHAT; CDR2 reads FQNNGV. The V end lost 1 base, the J end lost 1 base, and 9 bases lay between the germline ends. CDR3: CASSLGRLRTDTQYF. CDR3 coding DNA: TGTGCCAGCAGCTTAGGGAGACTCCGCACAGATACGCAGTATTTT.

This clonotype was recorded at least ten times. The rearrangement links TRBV6-5 to TRBJ1-2, with D perhaps matching TRBD1 (6 bases). This CDR3 has 15 residues. The V gene lost 5 bases and the J gene lost 7 bases, with 20 bases spanning the gap. CDR1 and CDR2 from the germline V gene are MNHEY and SVGAGI. As DNA, the CDR3 is TGTGCCAGCAGTCAGCCGGGACACTACTTTTCTGGCTACACCTTC. Protein sequence: CASSQPGHYFSGYTF.

As for this clonotype: Its ends do not fully match the called genes, so a read error is possible. The chain employs TRBV5-1 and TRBJ2-7; maybe TRBD2 (6 bases). The CDR3 has 14 residues. Germline CDR1 is SGHRS and CDR2 is YFSETQ. The CDR3 bases are TGCGCCAGCAACTTGGGCGCGGGGATTTACGAGCAGTACTTC. Protein product: CASNLGAGIYEQYF.

This chain joins TRBV5-1 and TRBJ2-7; 12 nucleotides match TRBD1. CDR1 SGHRS and CDR2 YFSETQ come from the germline V gene. The CDR3 extends over 14 amino acids. Unmatched junction bases numbered 4, after V lost 4 bases and J lost 5 bases. The CDR3 DNA reads as TGCGCCAGCAGCCCCGGGACAGGGGGCAACGAGCAGTACTTC. This gives the protein CASSPGTGGNEQYF.

This clonotype was counted at least ten times. This chain connects TRBV9 to TRBJ2-6, with 7 nucleotides matching TRBD1. This CDR3 has 15 residues. Trimming at V came to 4 bases and at J to 2 bases, leaving 3 bases not matched to a gene. Germline values: CDR1 SGDLS, CDR2 YYNGEE. The CDR3 spells CASSPTGTGANVLTF. CDR3 coding DNA: TGTGCCAGCAGCCCGACAGGGACTGGGGCCAACGTCCTGACTTTC.

The chain joins TRBV5-6 to TRBJ2-7, with D perhaps TRBD1 (6 bases). CDR1 is SGHDT, CDR2 YYEEEE, per germline. V was trimmed by 4 bases and J by 0 bases, leaving 11 bases between them. This CDR3 comprises 14 residues. The CDR3 DNA reads TGTGCCAGCAGCGGCAGGGGACACTCCTACGAGCAGTACTTC. Translation gives CASSGRGHSYEQYF.

This clonotype has more than one count but fewer than ten. V gene TRBV11-2 combines with J gene TRBJ1-1; TRBD1 aligns across 8 bases. J was trimmed by 6 bases and V by 2 bases; bases with no gene match: 8. The CDR3 runs 15 residues. Per germline, CDR1 SGHAT and CDR2 FQNNGV. The CDR3 coding sequence is TGTGCCAGCAGCTTAAGGACAGGGCTTTCCCCTGAAGCTTTCTTT. Protein product: CASSLRTGLSPEAFF.

The rearrangement uses TRBV7-6 and TRBJ2-3; 7 bases align to TRBD1. The germline V gene encodes CDR1 SGHVS and CDR2 FNYEAQ. The length of the CDR3 is 15 residues. J was trimmed by 3 bases and V by 4 bases; bases with no gene match: 7. CDR3 DNA: TGTGCCAGCAGCTCATTGACAGGGAAAACAGATACGCAGTATTTT. It codes for CASSSLTGKTDTQYF.

With regard to this clonotype: Given a much more abundant clone one base away, this may be a read error. This chain connects TRBV6-1 to TRBJ2-1, with TRBD2 matching over 11 bases. This CDR3 is 15 amino acids long. The trim removed 6 bases at V and 7 bases at J, leaving 8 bases unmatched. Per germline, CDR1 MNHNS and CDR2 SASEGT. CDR3 in amino acids: CASRAGLAVWNEQFF. As DNA, the CDR3 is TGTGCCAGCAGGGCGGGACTAGCGGTATGGAATGAGCAGTTCTTC.

In this sample, this clonotype turned up a few times. This chain uses TRBV28 with TRBJ2-7; tentative D call: TRBD2 (5 bases). The CDR3 extends over 16 amino acids. V was pared by 2 bases and J by 3 bases, with 17 bases between. Germline values: CDR1 MDHEN, CDR2 SYDVKM. Here the CDR3 DNA reads TGTGCCAGCAGTTTACTAGACGGACTTTTACTCTACGAGCAGTACTTC. Translated: CASSLLDGLLLYEQYF.

This clonotype was counted at least ten times. The chain carries TRBV10-3 and TRBJ2-7, with TRBD1 matching 9 bases. V lost 3 bases, J lost 4 bases, and 10 bases stayed unmatched. The CDR3 has 16 amino acids. Germline assignment: CDR1 ENHRY and CDR2 SYGVKD. CDR3 sequence (DNA): TGTGCCATCAGTGATCGAGCTGTGACAGGGGGGTACGAGCAGTACTTC. Translated, it gives CAISDRAVTGGYEQYF.

This clonotype was recorded only once. The chain carries TRBV24-1 and TRBJ2-5; D is unclear. The CDR3 is 12 amino acids. Trimming cost V 2 bases and J 7 bases, with 7 bases left between them. Germline V CDR1 and CDR2: KGHDR, SFDVKD. The CDR3 DNA follows: TGTGCCACCAGTGATTCCCGAGGGACCCAGTACTTC. Amino acid sequence: CATSDSRGTQYF.

The CDR3 region is CASSLAVGNSYEQYF. The CDR3 nucleotides read TGTGCCAGCAGCTTAGCGGTGGGCAACTCCTACGAGCAGTACTTC. The V and J genes are TRBV7-6 and TRBJ2-7; D not certain. Germline loops: CDR1 SGHVS, CDR2 FNYEAQ. CDR3 size: 15 residues. V dropped 0 bases and J dropped 0 bases, with 9 bases sitting between them.

This clonotype has more than one count but fewer than ten. V is TRBV10-1 and J is TRBJ2-3; D is perhaps TRBD1 or TRBD2 (5 bases each). CDR3 length equals 12 residues. The ends were cut back, 6 bases at V and 8 bases at J, with 12 bases in the middle. CDR1 is WNHNN, CDR2 SYGVQD, per germline (reference sequence). The CDR3 sequence: CASRNERGTQYF. DNA of the CDR3: TGCGCCAGCAGAAACGAGAGGGGTACGCAGTATTTT.

The sample holds a few counts of this clonotype. The V gene is TRBV29-1, the J gene TRBJ1-2, with D uncertain. The V and J ends lost 3 bases and 8 bases respectively, with 7 bases between them. This CDR3 comprises 10 residues. Per germline, CDR1 SQVTM and CDR2 ANQGSEA. CDR3 in DNA: TGCAGCGTTGACGAGGTCGGCTACACCTTC. Translating it yields CSVDEVGYTF. Combining the CDR3 with reference TRBV29-1 and TRBJ1-2 gives the whole variable domain SAVISQKPSRDICQRGTSLTIQCQVDSQVTMMFWYRQQPGQSLTLIATANQGSEATYESGFVIDKFPISRPNLTFSTLTVSNMSPEDSSIYLCSVDEVGYTFGSGTRLTVV.

Sample share makes this clonotype medium-sized. The rearrangement links TRBV12-3 or TRBV12-4 to TRBJ1-1; no firm D call. Trimming took off 7 bases at V and 6 bases at J, with 15 bases between the two ends. The CDR3 totals 13 residues. The CDR3 region is CASTFAQYAEAFF. CDR3 in DNA: TGTGCCAGCACTTTCGCTCAATACGCTGAAGCTTTCTTT.

This clonotype was counted only a few times. The rearrangement uses TRBV12-3 or TRBV12-4 and TRBJ2-2; D is ambiguous. The V and J ends lost 5 bases and 6 bases respectively, with 16 bases between them. The CDR3 is 15 amino acids. CDR3 residues: CASSGSPLWPGELFF. The CDR3 DNA sequence: TGTGCCAGCAGTGGCTCCCCATTGTGGCCCGGGGAGCTGTTTTTT.

This clonotype was found a few times. The chain links TRBV19 to TRBJ2-1, with 10 bases aligning to TRBD1. Germline lookup yields CDR1 LNHDA and CDR2 SQIVND (reference sequence). J lost 8 bases, V lost 5 bases, and 12 bases had no gene match. The CDR3 covers 16 residues. In nucleotides, the CDR3 is TGTGCCAGTAGTCCTGACAGGGGGCGGCCCTATTATGAGCAGTTCTTC. Translated: CASSPDRGRPYYEQFF.

The chain has TRBV12-3 or TRBV12-4 and TRBJ2-3; 12 positions match TRBD2. The V segment lost 6 bases and the J segment 1 base; nucleotides outside the gene matches: 11. There are 18 residues in the CDR3. CDR3 sequence: CASRGGTSGRSGTDTQYF. DNA of the CDR3: TGTGCCAGCAGGGGGGGGACTAGCGGGCGCTCCGGCACAGATACGCAGTATTTT.

This clonotype was seen ten or more times. CDR3 protein: CAARGGTLYYGYTF. The DNA of the CDR3 is TGTGCTGCTCGGGGCGGAACGCTCTACTATGGCTACACCTTC. J is TRBJ1-2 and V is TRBV6-1; tentative D call: TRBD1 (5 bases). The CDR3 runs to 14 residues. Germline CDR1 is MNHNS and CDR2 is SASEGT.

The rearrangement joins TRBV7-3 to TRBJ2-5; 8 bases align to TRBD1. Germline V gene lookup returns CDR1 SGHTA and CDR2 FQGTGA. The CDR3 covers 16 residues. With 5 bases clipped from V and 2 bases from J, the junction kept 10 bases outside the gene matches. DNA for the CDR3: TGTGCCAGCAGCCCAGGACAGGGCGACCTTCAAGAGACCCAGTACTTC. It is translated as CASSPGQGDLQETQYF.

The sample holds many counts of this clonotype. V and J are TRBV6-1 and TRBJ2-7; 9 bases are shared with TRBD1. The V gene end was trimmed by 6 bases and the J gene end by 5 bases; junction bases not matched to a gene: 8. There are 14 residues in the CDR3. The V gene's germline CDR1 is MNHNS and CDR2 SASEGT. In nucleotides, the CDR3 is TGTGCCAGCAGCAACAGGGGGCGTTTGGACGAGCAGTACTTC. Its translation is CASSNRGRLDEQYF.

V gene TRBV4-1 combines with J gene TRBJ2-3; TRBD1 is a possible D gene (5 bases). This CDR3 contains 15 residues. Trimming removed 1 base at V and 0 bases at J, with 8 bases between. Germline V lookup: CDR1 MGHRA, CDR2 YSYEKL. Here the CDR3 reads CASSQVRVSTDTQYF. In DNA, the CDR3 is TGCGCCAGCAGCCAAGTCAGGGTGAGCACAGATACGCAGTATTTT.

In this sample, this clonotype turned up a few times. The chain recombines TRBV20-1 with TRBJ2-4; the match to TRBD1 covers 12 bases. Germline V gene sequence: CDR1 DFQATT, CDR2 SNEGSKA (reference sequence). CDR3 length: 17 amino acids. V gave up 1 base and J gave up 3 bases; unmatched junction bases: 7. CDR3 protein: CSARVGTGGTGKNIQYF. DNA of the CDR3: TGCAGTGCTAGAGTAGGGACAGGGGGCACGGGCAAAAACATTCAGTACTTC.

J is TRBJ2-5 and V is TRBV18, with D unclear. CDR3 length: 12 amino acids. Trimming removed 4 bases from V and 4 bases from J, with 7 bases in between. CDR1 and CDR2 (germline): KGHSH, LQKENI. The CDR3 nucleotides read TGTGCCAGCTCACTCGCCTCAGAGACCCAGTACTTC. This translates into CASSLASETQYF.

This clonotype came up many times. This chain joins TRBV7-8 and TRBJ2-3; D uncertain. Trimming stripped 1 base from V and 8 bases from J, with 7 bases between. Germline CDR1 and CDR2: SGHVS and FQNEAQ. The CDR3 is 12 residues long. DNA of the CDR3: TGTGCCAGCAGCTTAGAGGGTTCTACGCAGTATTTT. This sequence encodes CASSLEGSTQYF.

In this sample, this clonotype turned up a few times. The chain has TRBV12-3 or TRBV12-4 and TRBJ2-1, with 10 bases fitting TRBD2. The V gene end was trimmed by 7 bases and the J gene end by 3 bases; junction bases not matched to a gene: 9. The CDR3 is 16 residues long. CDR3: CASTHSGGTSYNEQFF. In DNA form, the CDR3 reads TGTGCCAGCACCCATAGCGGGGGGACTAGCTACAATGAGCAGTTCTTC.